This entry lists 8 T cell receptor beta chains sequenced from one sample in a study of molecular identifiers for immune sequencing clone quantification. TCRdb called the PCR reads again in MiXCR, with one record for every CDR3 protein. Of tens of thousands of distinct CDR3 sequences listed, just over 35% are singletons. Sequences were obtained from naive CD8+ T cells from blood, with Jurkat cell RNA spiked in. The subset is: FACS-sorted CD8+CD4-CCR7+CD45RA+ naive T cells. These receptors were obtained from a human donor in good health. Some libraries in this study had Jurkat cell RNA spiked in.

This sequence joins TRBV4-3 and TRBJ2-7, with 9 positions matching TRBD2. Germline lookup yields CDR1 LGHNA and CDR2 YSLEER. The CDR3 is 15 residues long. J lost 4 bases, V lost 1 base, and 5 bases had no gene match. CDR3 loop: CASSQASGAPYEQYF. The CDR3 bases are TGCGCCAGCAGCCAAGCTAGCGGGGCCCCGTACGAGCAGTACTTC.

In the case of this clonotype: This may stem from a read error, because a much larger clone lies one nucleotide away. The rearrangement links TRBV27 to TRBJ2-7; possibly TRBD2 for D (5 bases). CDR1 MNHEY and CDR2 SMNVEV come from the germline V gene (reference sequence). This CDR3 contains 14 residues. The ends were cut back, 2 bases at V and 4 bases at J, with 12 bases in the middle. The CDR3 region is CASSLGLTGYEQYF. DNA for the CDR3: TGTGCCAGCAGTTTAGGTTTAACGGGGTACGAGCAGTACTTC.

This clonotype is classed as medium-sized. The chain is built from TRBV5-5 and TRBJ2-7, with 11 bases fitting TRBD1. V was pared by 4 bases and J by 2 bases, with 2 bases of the junction left unmatched. The germline CDR1 and CDR2 sequences are SGHKS and YYEKEE (reference sequence). The CDR3 has 14 residues. DNA of the CDR3: TGTGCCAGCAGCCCGGGACAGGGGGCCTACGAGCAGTACTTC. It translates to CASSPGQGAYEQYF.

For this clonotype: This sequence may be a read error, since a much larger clone differs from it by one base. The V and J genes are TRBV9 and TRBJ2-3; D is unresolved. TRBJ1-5 matches the DNA end more closely, so the J call is doubtful. This CDR3 is 15 amino acids long. Germline CDR1 reads SGDLS; CDR2 reads YYNGEE. The CDR3 protein is CASSVEGTGTDTQHF. CDR3 nucleotides: TGTGCCAGCAGCGTAGAGGGAACGGGCACAGATACGCAGCATTTT.

A word on this clonotype: This CDR3 fails to terminate in the conserved phenylalanine or tryptophan, so it likely reflects a read error. The V gene is TRBV7-9, the J gene TRBJ1-1; D ambiguous. The CDR3 spans 16 residues. The V gene's germline CDR1 is SEHNR and CDR2 FQNEAQ (reference sequence). DNA of the CDR3: TGTGCCAGCAGCTTAGTATCCGGGATCGGAAGCACTGTAGCTTTCGTT. Translation gives CASSLVSGIGSTVAFV.

Ten or more counts support this clonotype. The rearrangement uses TRBV6-2 or TRBV6-3 and TRBJ2-4; D might be TRBD1 (6 bases). The CDR3 is 13 amino acids. The V gene's germline CDR1 is MNHEY and CDR2 SVGEGT. Deletions cut 4 bases from V and 6 bases from J, with 10 bases between. The CDR3 protein is CASSSGAANIQYF. DNA of the CDR3: TGTGCCAGCAGTTCAGGGGCCGCAAACATTCAGTACTTC.

Regarding this clonotype: This may be a read error, as it is one base from a much larger clone. The gene calls are TRBV4-1 and TRBJ1-5; possible D gene TRBD1, 6 bases. From germline, CDR1 is MGHRA and CDR2 YSYEKL. The CDR3 has 13 residues. The CDR3 loop is CASSPTGDQPQQF. CDR3 bases: TGCGCCAGCAGCCCGACAGGAGATCAGCCCCAGCAATTT.

The chain joins TRBV27 to TRBJ2-1; 7 bases are a match to TRBD2. CDR1 and CDR2 (germline): MNHEY, SMNVEV (reference sequence). This CDR3 contains 15 residues. The V gene end was trimmed by 2 bases and the J gene end by 1 base; junction bases not matched to a gene: 2. The CDR3 DNA sequence: TGTGCCAGCAGTTTAACGGGGGGTTCCTACAATGAGCAGTTCTTC. Protein: CASSLTGGSYNEQFF.